Listed here are 26 T cell receptor beta chains from one sample, sequenced in a study of patients and donors after allogeneic stem cell transplantation. TCRdb recomputed calls from the RT-PCR reads with MiXCR, one row per CDR3 protein. The sample lists about 72,000 distinct CDR3 sequences, approximately 25% occurring once. The sample was blood, either unsorted or a sorted T cell fraction (not recorded which). The receptors shown here come from a human donor who was either an allogeneic HSCT recipient or a stem cell or donor lymphocyte infusion donor (not recorded which). It is not recorded whose cells these are; they may come from a transplant donor.

As for this clonotype: This clone may be a read error of a much larger clone one base away. The gene calls are TRBV14 and TRBJ2-3, with 9 bases lining up with TRBD1. The CDR3 sequence is 16 residues long. From germline, CDR1 is SGHDN and CDR2 FVKESK. This chain's CDR3 is CASSQGGTGTTDTRYF. In nucleotides, the CDR3 is TGTGCCAGCAGCCAAGGTGGGACAGGGACCACAGATACGCGGTATTTT.

The V and J genes are TRBV4-2 and TRBJ2-3; 9 positions match TRBD2. The ends lost 0 bases at V and 4 bases at J; junction bases unmatched: 8. Germline loops: CDR1 LGHNA, CDR2 YNFKEQ. The CDR3 runs 17 residues. The CDR3 loop reads CASSQDPASGKSDTQYF. The CDR3 DNA reads TGTGCCAGCAGCCAAGATCCGGCTAGCGGGAAATCAGATACGCAGTATTTT.

This chain connects TRBV10-3 to TRBJ1-2; a possible D gene is TRBD1 (5 bases). Germline assignment: CDR1 ENHRY and CDR2 SYGVKD. Trimming left V 3 bases short and J 4 bases short, with 15 bases between. The CDR3 is 15 residues long. The CDR3 DNA follows: TGTGCCATCAGTGAATCGGGACCCCAGAGCTATGGCTACACCTTC. Its protein product is CAISESGPQSYGYTF.

The chain joins TRBV5-1 to TRBJ2-7; no clear D. Germline CDR1 reads SGHRS; CDR2 reads YFSETQ. The V gene lost 2 bases and the J gene lost 6 bases, with 15 bases spanning the gap. The CDR3 has 14 residues. The CDR3 bases are TGCGCCAGCAGCTTAGGGAACCCCCTAGGCGAGCAGTACTTC. This sequence encodes CASSLGNPLGEQYF.

J is TRBJ2-1 and V is TRBV7-9; D gene uncertain. This CDR3 has 14 residues. Per germline, CDR1 SEHNR and CDR2 FQNEAQ (reference sequence). V was cut by 5 bases and J by 0 bases, with 8 bases left in between. The CDR3 bases are TGTGCCAGCAGCCCTACTAACTCCTACAATGAGCAGTTCTTC. Protein: CASSPTNSYNEQFF.

The J gene is TRBJ1-2, the V gene TRBV4-3, with a weak D call TRBD1 (6 bases). Between the trimmed V and J ends, which lost 4 bases and 7 bases, there was a span of 16 bases. The CDR3 totals 14 residues. Germline V lookup: CDR1 LGHNA, CDR2 YSLEER. The CDR3 spells CASSPRQEEGGYTF. CDR3 DNA sequence: TGCGCCAGCAGCCCTCGACAGGAGGAAGGTGGCTACACCTTC.

The rearrangement joins TRBV19 to TRBJ1-2; D is perhaps TRBD1 (6 bases). The CDR3 is made up of 14 amino acids. In germline, CDR1 is LNHDA, CDR2 SQIVND (reference sequence). The V gene lost 7 bases and the J gene lost 8 bases, with 20 bases spanning the gap. The CDR3 sequence is CASTSDRDRTGYTF. Here the CDR3 DNA reads TGTGCCAGTACCTCCGACCGAGACAGGACCGGCTACACCTTC.

The chain has TRBV9 and TRBJ2-3; 16 bases agree with TRBD2. CDR1 SGDLS and CDR2 YYNGEE come from the germline V gene. The CDR3 is made up of 18 amino acids. Unmatched junction bases numbered 11, after V lost 4 bases and J lost 6 bases. The CDR3 sequence is CASSPTMGLAGGRDTQYF. The CDR3, as DNA: TGTGCCAGCAGCCCGACGATGGGACTAGCGGGAGGGCGGGATACGCAGTATTTT.

This clonotype was seen just once. J is TRBJ2-5 and V is TRBV4-3; 8 bases fit TRBD2. This CDR3 contains 17 residues. CDR1 is LGHNA, CDR2 YSLEER, per germline. With 0 bases clipped from V and 2 bases from J, the junction kept 8 bases outside the gene matches. For the CDR3, the DNA is TGCGCCAGCAGCCAAGATAGTACTCTAGCGGGTCAAGAGACCCAGTACTTC. Translating gives CASSQDSTLAGQETQYF.

This clonotype was seen more than once but under ten times. The CDR3 DNA follows: TGTGCCAGCAGTTTGATAGGGCACTCTGGAAACACCATATATTTT. Its protein is CASSLIGHSGNTIYF. The chain couples TRBV12-3 or TRBV12-4 to TRBJ1-3; D remains unclear. This CDR3 is built from 15 residues. Trimming removed 3 bases from V and 0 bases from J, with 9 bases in between.

This clonotype was observed a handful of times. J is TRBJ1-1 and V is TRBV3-1; TRBD1 agrees at 8 bases. This CDR3 is 14 amino acids long. Germline CDR1 reads LGHDT; CDR2 reads YNNKEL (reference sequence). The ends lost 5 bases at V and 5 bases at J; junction bases unmatched: 7. The chain's CDR3 is CASSFRGLGTEAFF. In DNA form, the CDR3 reads TGTGCCAGCAGCTTCAGGGGGCTAGGGACTGAAGCTTTCTTT.

This clonotype has ten or more counts. V and J are TRBV12-3 or TRBV12-4 and TRBJ1-2; D is unclear. There are 14 residues in the CDR3. Between the trimmed V and J ends, which lost 2 bases and 5 bases, there was a span of 12 bases. As DNA, the CDR3 is TGTGCCAGCAGTTTAACCCCGTCTCTATATGGCTACACCTTC. This codes for CASSLTPSLYGYTF.

This clonotype was recorded a few times. The V call is TRBV20-1, the J call TRBJ1-3, with 8 bases aligning to TRBD1. Germline V gene sequence: CDR1 DFQATT, CDR2 SNEGSKA (reference sequence). V shed 5 bases and J 7 bases; nucleotides not matched to a gene: 10. The CDR3 extends over 14 amino acids. The CDR3 bases are TGCAGTGCTGCGGACAGGGAAAGAGGCAACACCATATATTTT. Translated: CSAADRERGNTIYF.

This rearrangement joins TRBV12-3 or TRBV12-4 to TRBJ1-2; 10 positions agree with TRBD1. CDR3 length: 14 residues. V was pared by 3 bases and J by 7 bases, with 5 bases of the junction left unmatched. The CDR3 spells CASSLRQGAGGYTF. Written as DNA, the CDR3 is TGTGCCAGCAGTTTGCGACAGGGGGCGGGTGGCTACACCTTC.

This clonotype was counted between two and nine times. The J gene is TRBJ2-7, the V gene TRBV20-1, with 8 bases identical to TRBD1. This CDR3 region has 15 residues. Trimming cost V 6 bases and J 0 bases; bases outside gene matches: 10. Germline-derived CDR1 and CDR2 are DFQATT and SNEGSKA (reference sequence). The CDR3 coding sequence is TGCAGTGCAACCTCCGGGACAGGAACCTCCTACGAGCAGTACTTC. As protein: CSATSGTGTSYEQYF.

This chain uses TRBV7-9 with TRBJ2-7; 8 bases are shared with TRBD2. The CDR3 sequence is 14 residues long. Trimming cost V 2 bases and J 3 bases; bases outside gene matches: 3. Per germline, CDR1 SEHNR and CDR2 FQNEAQ (reference sequence). The CDR3 loop is CASSLIAGLYEQYF. CDR3 nucleotides: TGTGCCAGCAGCTTAATAGCGGGGCTCTACGAGCAGTACTTC.

CDR3 region: CAIKPQGNEQFF. The CDR3 bases are TGTGCCATCAAACCTCAGGGCAATGAGCAGTTCTTC. This chain joins TRBV10-3 and TRBJ2-1; D is perhaps TRBD1 (5 bases). The CDR3 length is 12 residues. V was shortened by 7 bases and J by 6 bases, with 10 bases between the two germline ends. Germline CDR1 ENHRY, CDR2 SYGVKD.

V is TRBV20-1 and J is TRBJ1-2; a possible D gene is TRBD1 (5 bases). CDR1 is DFQATT, CDR2 SNEGSKA, per germline (reference sequence). This CDR3 comprises 15 residues. Between the trimmed V and J ends, which lost 6 bases and 1 base, there was a span of 18 bases. The CDR3 nucleotides are TGCAGTGCCAGCTCCCTCGGGGGTATTAACTATGGCTACACCTTC. It codes for CSASSLGGINYGYTF.

This chain connects TRBV4-1 to TRBJ1-2, with D possibly TRBD1 on 6 matching bases. V dropped 4 bases and J dropped 7 bases, with 13 bases sitting between them. Germline assignment: CDR1 MGHRA and CDR2 YSYEKL. The CDR3 is 13 residues long. The chain's CDR3 is CASSPTGSIGYTF. The CDR3 DNA follows: TGCGCCAGCAGCCCGACAGGTTCTATTGGCTACACCTTC.

Ten or more counts support this clonotype. This sequence joins TRBV11-2 and TRBJ1-1; TRBD1 might be the D (5 bases). The CDR3 is 16 residues long. Trimming stripped 2 bases from V and 1 base from J, with 14 bases between. Germline CDR1 and CDR2: SGHAT and FQNNGV. The CDR3 spells CASSLLGGGANTEAFF. In nucleotides, the CDR3 is TGTGCCAGCAGCTTACTCGGGGGTGGGGCGAACACTGAAGCTTTCTTT.

This clonotype was counted between two and nine times. The chain employs TRBV18 and TRBJ1-1, with D uncertain. Germline CDR1 is KGHSH and CDR2 is LQKENI. Trimming pared 9 bases from V and 4 bases from J, leaving 15 bases between. This CDR3 is built from 13 residues. CDR3 amino acids: CASSSTESTEAFF. Here the CDR3 DNA reads TGTGCCAGTTCTAGCACGGAGAGCACTGAAGCTTTCTTT.

There are a few counts of this clonotype. V usage is TRBV25-1 and J usage is TRBJ2-1; no clear D gene. V lost 3 bases, J lost 6 bases, and 9 bases lay in between. The CDR3 covers 13 residues. In germline, CDR1 is MGHDK, CDR2 SYGVNS. The CDR3 spells CASSEAAVNEQFF. The CDR3 bases are TGTGCCAGCAGTGAGGCGGCAGTCAATGAGCAGTTCTTC.

This clonotype was seen repeatedly, ten times or more. The V gene is TRBV5-1, the J gene TRBJ2-5; D uncertain. The CDR3 totals 15 residues. V was clipped by 2 bases and J by 2 bases, with 13 bases between them. Germline assignment: CDR1 SGHRS and CDR2 YFSETQ. This CDR3 is CASSFGRYQQETQYF. In DNA form, the CDR3 reads TGCGCCAGCAGCTTCGGACGGTATCAACAAGAGACCCAGTACTTC.

The V call is TRBV7-2, the J call TRBJ1-1, with D unclear. This CDR3 comprises 15 residues. The ends were cut back, 0 bases at V and 1 base at J, with 9 bases in the middle. Per germline, CDR1 SGHTA and CDR2 FQGNSA. The CDR3 spells CASSLASLRNTEAFF. The CDR3 coding sequence is TGTGCCAGCAGCTTAGCGAGCTTAAGGAACACTGAAGCTTTCTTT. Variable domain in full (rest from reference TRBV7-2 and TRBJ1-1): GAGVSQSPSNKVTEKGKDVELRCDPISGHTALYWYRQSLGQGLEFLIYFQGNSAPDKSGLPSDRFSAERTGGSVSTLTIQRTQQEDSAVYLCASSLASLRNTEAFFGQGTRLTVV.

The rearrangement joins TRBV5-1 to TRBJ2-2; no clear D gene. Trimming left V 0 bases short and J 1 base short, with 4 bases between. Germline CDR1 reads SGHRS; CDR2 reads YFSETQ. There are 14 residues in the CDR3. The CDR3 loop reads CASSLDGNTGELFF. Here the CDR3 DNA reads TGCGCCAGCAGCTTGGACGGGAACACCGGGGAGCTGTTTTTT.

The chain joins TRBV6-6 to TRBJ2-1; possible D gene TRBD2, 5 bases. This CDR3 contains 15 residues. The V gene lost 3 bases and the J gene lost 5 bases, with 14 bases spanning the gap. Germline V lookup: CDR1 MNHNY, CDR2 SVGAGI (reference sequence). The CDR3 sequence is CASSYRLAGNNEQFF. The CDR3 coding sequence is TGTGCCAGCAGTTATCGGTTGGCCGGGAACAATGAGCAGTTCTTC.